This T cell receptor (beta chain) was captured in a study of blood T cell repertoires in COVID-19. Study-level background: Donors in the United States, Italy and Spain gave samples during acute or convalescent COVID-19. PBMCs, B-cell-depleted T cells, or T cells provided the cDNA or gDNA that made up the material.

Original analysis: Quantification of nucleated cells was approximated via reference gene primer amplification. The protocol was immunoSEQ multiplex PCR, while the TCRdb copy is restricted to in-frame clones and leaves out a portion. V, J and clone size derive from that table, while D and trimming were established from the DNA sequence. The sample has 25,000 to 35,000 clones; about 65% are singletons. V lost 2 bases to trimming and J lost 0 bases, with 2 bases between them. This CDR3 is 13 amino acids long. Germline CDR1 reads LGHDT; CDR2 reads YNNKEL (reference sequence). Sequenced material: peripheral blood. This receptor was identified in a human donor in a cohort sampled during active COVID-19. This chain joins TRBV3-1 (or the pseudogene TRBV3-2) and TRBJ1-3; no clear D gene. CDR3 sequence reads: CASSQLSGNTIYF. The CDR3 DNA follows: TGTGCCAGCAGCCAACTCTCTGGAAACACCATATATTTT.